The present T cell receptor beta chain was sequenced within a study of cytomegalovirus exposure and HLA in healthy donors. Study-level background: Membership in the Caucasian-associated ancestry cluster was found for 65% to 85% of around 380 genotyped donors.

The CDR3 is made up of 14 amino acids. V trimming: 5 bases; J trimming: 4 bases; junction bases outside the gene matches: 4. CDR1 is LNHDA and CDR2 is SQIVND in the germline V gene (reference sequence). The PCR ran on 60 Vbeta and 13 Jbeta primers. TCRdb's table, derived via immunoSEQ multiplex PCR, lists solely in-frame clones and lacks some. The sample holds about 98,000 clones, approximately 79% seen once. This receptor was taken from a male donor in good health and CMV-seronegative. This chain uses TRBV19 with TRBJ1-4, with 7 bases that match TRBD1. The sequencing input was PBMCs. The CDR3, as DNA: TGTGCCAGTAGTCGACAGGGAATTAATGAAAAACTGTTTTTT. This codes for CASSRQGINEKLFF.